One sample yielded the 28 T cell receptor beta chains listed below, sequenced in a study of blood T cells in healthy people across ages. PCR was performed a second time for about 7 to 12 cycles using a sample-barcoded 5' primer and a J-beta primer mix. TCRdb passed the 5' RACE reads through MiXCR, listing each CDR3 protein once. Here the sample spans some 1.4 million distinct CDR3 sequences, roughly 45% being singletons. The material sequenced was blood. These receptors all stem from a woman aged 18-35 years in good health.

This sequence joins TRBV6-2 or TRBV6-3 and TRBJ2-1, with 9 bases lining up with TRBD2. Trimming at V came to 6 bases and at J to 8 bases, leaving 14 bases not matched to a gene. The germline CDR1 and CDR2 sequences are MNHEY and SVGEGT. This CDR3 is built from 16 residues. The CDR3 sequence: CASRPWASGTMDEQFF. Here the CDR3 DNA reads TGTGCCAGCAGGCCTTGGGCTAGCGGGACCATGGATGAGCAGTTCTTC.

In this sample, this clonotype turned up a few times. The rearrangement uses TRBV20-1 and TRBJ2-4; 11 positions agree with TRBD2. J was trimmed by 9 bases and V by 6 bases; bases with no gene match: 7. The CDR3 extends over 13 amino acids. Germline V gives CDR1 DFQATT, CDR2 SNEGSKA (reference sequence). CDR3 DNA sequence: TGCAGTGCCGCGACTAGCGGGATCGGCATTCAGTACTTC. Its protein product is CSAATSGIGIQYF.

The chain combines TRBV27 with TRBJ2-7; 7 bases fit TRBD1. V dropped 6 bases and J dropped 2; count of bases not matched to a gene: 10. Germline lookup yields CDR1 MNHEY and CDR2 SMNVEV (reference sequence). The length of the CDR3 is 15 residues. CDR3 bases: TGTGCCAGCAGCCTTACCGGACAGGTTACCTACGAGCAGTACTTC. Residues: CASSLTGQVTYEQYF.

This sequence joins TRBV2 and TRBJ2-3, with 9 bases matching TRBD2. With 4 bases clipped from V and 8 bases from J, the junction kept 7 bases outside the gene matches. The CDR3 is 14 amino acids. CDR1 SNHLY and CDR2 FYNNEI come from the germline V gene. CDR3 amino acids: CASSVLAGPGTQYF. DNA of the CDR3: TGTGCCAGCAGTGTACTAGCGGGCCCCGGTACGCAGTATTTT.

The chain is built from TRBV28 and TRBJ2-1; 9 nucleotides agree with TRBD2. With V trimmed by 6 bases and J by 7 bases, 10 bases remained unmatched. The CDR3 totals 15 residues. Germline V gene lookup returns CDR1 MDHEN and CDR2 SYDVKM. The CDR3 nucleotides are TGTGCCAGCAGGCTAGGGCTAGCGGGATATAATGAGCAGTTCTTC. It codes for CASRLGLAGYNEQFF.

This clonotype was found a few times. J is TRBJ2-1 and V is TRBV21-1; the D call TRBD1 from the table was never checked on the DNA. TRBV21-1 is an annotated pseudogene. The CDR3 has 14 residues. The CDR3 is CASSKVAGANEQFF. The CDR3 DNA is TGTGCCAGCAGCAAAGTCGCAGGGGCCAATGAGCAGTTCTTC.

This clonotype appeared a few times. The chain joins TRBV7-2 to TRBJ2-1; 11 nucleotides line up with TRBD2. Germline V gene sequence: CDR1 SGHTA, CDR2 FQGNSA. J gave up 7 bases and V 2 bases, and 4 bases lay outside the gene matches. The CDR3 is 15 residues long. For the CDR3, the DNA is TGTGCCAGCAGCTTAATAGCGGGGGGGGGGAATGAGCAGTTCTTC. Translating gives CASSLIAGGGNEQFF.

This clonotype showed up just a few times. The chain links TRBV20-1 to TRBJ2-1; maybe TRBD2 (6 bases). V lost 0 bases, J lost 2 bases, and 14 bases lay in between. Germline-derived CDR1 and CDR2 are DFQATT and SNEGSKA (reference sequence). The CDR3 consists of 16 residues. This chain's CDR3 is CSARDLGGGAYNEQFF. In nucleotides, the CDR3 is TGCAGTGCTAGAGATCTTGGAGGAGGGGCCTACAATGAGCAGTTCTTC.

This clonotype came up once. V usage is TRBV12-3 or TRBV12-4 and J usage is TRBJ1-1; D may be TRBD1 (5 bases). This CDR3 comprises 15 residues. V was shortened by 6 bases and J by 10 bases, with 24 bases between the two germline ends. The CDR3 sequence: CASSRTVAGLSGAFF. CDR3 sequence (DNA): TGTGCCAGCAGCCGAACGGTGGCAGGGCTCTCGGGAGCTTTCTTT.

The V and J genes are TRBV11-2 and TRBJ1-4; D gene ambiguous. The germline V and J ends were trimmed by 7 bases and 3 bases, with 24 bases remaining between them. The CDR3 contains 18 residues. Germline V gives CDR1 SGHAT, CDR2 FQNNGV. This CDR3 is CASMYGRQRVLANEKLFF. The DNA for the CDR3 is TGTGCCAGCATGTACGGCAGGCAGAGGGTCTTGGCTAATGAAAAACTGTTTTTT.

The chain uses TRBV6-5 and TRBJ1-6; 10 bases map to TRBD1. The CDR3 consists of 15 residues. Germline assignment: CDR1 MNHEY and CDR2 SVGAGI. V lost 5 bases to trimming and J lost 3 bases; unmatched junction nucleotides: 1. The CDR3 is CASSRDRGYNSPLHF. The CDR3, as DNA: TGTGCCAGCAGTAGGGACAGGGGCTATAATTCACCCCTCCACTTT.

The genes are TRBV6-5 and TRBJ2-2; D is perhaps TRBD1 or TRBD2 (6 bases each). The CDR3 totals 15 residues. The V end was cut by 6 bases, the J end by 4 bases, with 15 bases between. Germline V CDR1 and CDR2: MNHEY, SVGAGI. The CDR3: CASRMPGAGTGELFF. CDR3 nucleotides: TGTGCCAGCAGGATGCCGGGGGCCGGCACCGGGGAGCTGTTTTTT.

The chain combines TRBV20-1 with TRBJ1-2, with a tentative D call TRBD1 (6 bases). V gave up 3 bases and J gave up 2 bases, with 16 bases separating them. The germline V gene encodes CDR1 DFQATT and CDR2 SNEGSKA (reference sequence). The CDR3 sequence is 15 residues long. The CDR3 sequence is CSASLREQGNYGYTF. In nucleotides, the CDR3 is TGCAGTGCTAGTTTGCGGGAACAGGGAAACTATGGCTACACCTTC.

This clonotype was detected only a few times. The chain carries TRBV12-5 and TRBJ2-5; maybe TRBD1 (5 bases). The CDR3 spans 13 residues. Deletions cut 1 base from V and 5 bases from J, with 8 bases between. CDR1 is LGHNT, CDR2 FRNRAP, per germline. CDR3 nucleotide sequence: TGTGCTAGTGGTTTGGGGGGCCGGGAGACCCAGTACTTC. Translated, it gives CASGLGGRETQYF.

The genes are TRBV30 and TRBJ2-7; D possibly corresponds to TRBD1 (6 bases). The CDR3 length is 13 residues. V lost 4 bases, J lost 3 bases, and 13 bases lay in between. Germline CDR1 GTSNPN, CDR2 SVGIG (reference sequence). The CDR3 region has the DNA TGTGCCTGGAACATCTTGACAGGCTACGAGCAGTACTTC. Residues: CAWNILTGYEQYF. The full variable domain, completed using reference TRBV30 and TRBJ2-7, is SQTIHQWPATLVQPVGSPLSLECTVEGTSNPNLYWYRQAAGRGLQLLFYSVGIGQISSEVPQNLSASRPQDRQFILSSKKLLLSDSGFYLCAWNILTGYEQYFGPGTRLTVT.

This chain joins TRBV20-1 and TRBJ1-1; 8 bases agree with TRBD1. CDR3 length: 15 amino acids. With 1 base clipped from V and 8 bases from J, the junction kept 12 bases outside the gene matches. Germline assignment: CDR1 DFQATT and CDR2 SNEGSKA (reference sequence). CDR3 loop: CSARGQGASSKEAFF. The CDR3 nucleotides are TGCAGTGCTAGAGGCCAGGGGGCCAGCTCGAAAGAAGCTTTCTTT.

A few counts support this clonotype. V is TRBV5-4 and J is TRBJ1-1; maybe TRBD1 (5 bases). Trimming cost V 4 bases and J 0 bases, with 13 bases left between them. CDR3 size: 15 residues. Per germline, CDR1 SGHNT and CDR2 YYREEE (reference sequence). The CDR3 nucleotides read TGTGCCAGCAGCCAAGGGACGGTAATGAACACTGAAGCTTTCTTT. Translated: CASSQGTVMNTEAFF.

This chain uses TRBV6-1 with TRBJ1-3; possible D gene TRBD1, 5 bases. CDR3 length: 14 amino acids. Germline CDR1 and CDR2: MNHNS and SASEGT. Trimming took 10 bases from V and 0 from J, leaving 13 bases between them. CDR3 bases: TGTGCCACTGGCGGGACGACCTCTGGAAACACCATATATTTT. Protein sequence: CATGGTTSGNTIYF.

CDR3 in DNA: TGTGCCAGCGGCACAACAGTGCAAGAGACCCAGTACTTC. It yields the protein CASGTTVQETQYF. The chain uses TRBV6-6 and TRBJ2-5; D not resolved. V dropped 8 bases and J dropped 2 bases, with 12 bases sitting between them. Germline V gives CDR1 MNHNY, CDR2 SVGAGI (reference sequence). This CDR3 comprises 13 residues.

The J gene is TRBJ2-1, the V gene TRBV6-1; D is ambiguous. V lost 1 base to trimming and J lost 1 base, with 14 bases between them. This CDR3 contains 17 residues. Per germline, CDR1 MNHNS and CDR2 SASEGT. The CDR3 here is CASSEVEDAWSYNEQFF. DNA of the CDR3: TGTGCCAGCAGTGAAGTTGAAGATGCATGGTCCTACAATGAGCAGTTCTTC.

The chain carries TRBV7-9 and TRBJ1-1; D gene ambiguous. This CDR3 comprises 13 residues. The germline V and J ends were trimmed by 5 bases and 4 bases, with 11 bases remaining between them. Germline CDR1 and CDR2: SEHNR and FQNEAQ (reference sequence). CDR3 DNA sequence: TGTGCCAGCAGCCCTCTGTCGAGCACTGAAGCTTTCTTT. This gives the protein CASSPLSSTEAFF. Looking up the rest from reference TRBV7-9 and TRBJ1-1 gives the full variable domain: DTGVSQNPRHKITKRGQNVTFRCDPISEHNRLYWYRQTLGQGPEFLTYFQNEAQLEKSRLLSDRFSAERPKGSFSTLEIQRTEQGDSAMYLCASSPLSSTEAFFGQGTRLTVV.

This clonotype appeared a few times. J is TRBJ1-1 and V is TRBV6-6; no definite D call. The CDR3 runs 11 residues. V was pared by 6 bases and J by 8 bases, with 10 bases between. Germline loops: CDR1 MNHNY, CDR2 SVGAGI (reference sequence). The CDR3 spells CASSQRGEAFF. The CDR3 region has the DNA TGTGCCAGCAGCCAACGTGGGGAAGCTTTCTTT.

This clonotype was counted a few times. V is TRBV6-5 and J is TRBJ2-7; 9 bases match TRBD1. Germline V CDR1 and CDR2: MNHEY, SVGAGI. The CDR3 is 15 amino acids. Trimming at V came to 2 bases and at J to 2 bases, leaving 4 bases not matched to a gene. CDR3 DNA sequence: TGTGCCAGCAGTTACGTGACAGGGGGTACCTACGAGCAGTACTTC. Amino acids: CASSYVTGGTYEQYF.

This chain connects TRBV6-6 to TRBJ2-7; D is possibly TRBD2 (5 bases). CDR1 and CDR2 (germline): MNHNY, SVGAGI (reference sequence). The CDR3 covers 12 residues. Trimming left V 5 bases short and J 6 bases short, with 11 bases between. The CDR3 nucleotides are TGTGCCAGCAGTCCATCTAGCTCCGAGCAGTACTTC. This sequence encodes CASSPSSSEQYF.

The CDR3: CASSFGGVTGTDTQYF. The CDR3 bases are TGTGCCAGCAGCTTTGGGGGGGTTACCGGCACAGATACGCAGTATTTT. This rearrangement joins TRBV11-1 to TRBJ2-3; 7 bases line up with TRBD2. V lost 3 bases to trimming and J lost 1 base; unmatched junction nucleotides: 7. The CDR3 covers 16 residues. Germline assignment: CDR1 SGHAT and CDR2 FQDESV (reference sequence).

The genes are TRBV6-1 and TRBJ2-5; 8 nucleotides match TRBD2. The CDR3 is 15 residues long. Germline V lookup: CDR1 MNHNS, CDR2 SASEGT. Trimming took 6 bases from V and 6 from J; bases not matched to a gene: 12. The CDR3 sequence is CASRISGEGKQTQYF. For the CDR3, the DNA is TGTGCCAGCAGGATTAGCGGGGAAGGGAAACAGACCCAGTACTTC.

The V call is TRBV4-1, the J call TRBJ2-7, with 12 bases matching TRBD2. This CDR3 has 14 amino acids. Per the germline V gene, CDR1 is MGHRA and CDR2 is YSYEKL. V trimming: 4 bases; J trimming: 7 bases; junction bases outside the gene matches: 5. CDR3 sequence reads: CASSRGLAGREQYF. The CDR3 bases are TGCGCCAGCAGCCGTGGACTAGCGGGAAGGGAGCAGTACTTC.

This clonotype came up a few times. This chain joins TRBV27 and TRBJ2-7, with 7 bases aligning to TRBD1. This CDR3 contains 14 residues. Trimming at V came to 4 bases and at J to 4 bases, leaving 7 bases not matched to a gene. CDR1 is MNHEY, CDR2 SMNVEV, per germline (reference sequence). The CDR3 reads CASSSLGQKYEQYF. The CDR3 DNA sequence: TGTGCCAGCAGTTCCCTGGGACAGAAATACGAGCAGTACTTC.